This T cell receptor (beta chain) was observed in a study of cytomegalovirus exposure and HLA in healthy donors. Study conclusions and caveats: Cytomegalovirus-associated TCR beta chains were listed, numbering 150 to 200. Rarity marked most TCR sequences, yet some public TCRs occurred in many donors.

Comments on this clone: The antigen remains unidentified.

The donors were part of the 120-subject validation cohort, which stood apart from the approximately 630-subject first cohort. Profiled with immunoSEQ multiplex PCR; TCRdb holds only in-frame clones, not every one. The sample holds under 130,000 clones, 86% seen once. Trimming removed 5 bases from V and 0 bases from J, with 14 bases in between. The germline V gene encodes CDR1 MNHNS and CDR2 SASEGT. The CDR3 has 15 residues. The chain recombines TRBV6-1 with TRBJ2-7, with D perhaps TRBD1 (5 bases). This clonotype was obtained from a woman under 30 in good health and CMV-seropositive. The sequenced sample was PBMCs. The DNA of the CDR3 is TGTGCCAGCAGTTCCGGGCAGGGCCTCTCCTACGAGCAGTACTTC. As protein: CASSSGQGLSYEQYF.